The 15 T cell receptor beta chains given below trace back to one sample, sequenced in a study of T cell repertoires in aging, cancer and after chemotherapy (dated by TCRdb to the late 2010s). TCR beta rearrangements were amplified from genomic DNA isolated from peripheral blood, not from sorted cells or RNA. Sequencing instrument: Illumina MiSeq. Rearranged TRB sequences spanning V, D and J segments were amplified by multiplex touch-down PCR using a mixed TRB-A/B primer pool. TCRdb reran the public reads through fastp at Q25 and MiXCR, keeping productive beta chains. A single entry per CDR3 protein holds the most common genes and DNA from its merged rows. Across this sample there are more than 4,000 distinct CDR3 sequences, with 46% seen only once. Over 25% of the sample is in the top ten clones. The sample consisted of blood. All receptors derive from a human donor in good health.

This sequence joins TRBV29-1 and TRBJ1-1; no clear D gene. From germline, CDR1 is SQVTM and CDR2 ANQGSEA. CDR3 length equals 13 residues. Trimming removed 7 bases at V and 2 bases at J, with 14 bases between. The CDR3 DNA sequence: TGCAGCGCCTCCGGAGGGTCCAACACTGAAGCTTTCTTT. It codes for CSASGGSNTEAFF.

In DNA, the CDR3 is TGCAGTGCTAGGGCACTTGACAGGGAACGATACGAGCAGTACTTC. It encodes CSARALDRERYEQYF. This chain joins TRBV20-1 and TRBJ2-7, with 7 nucleotides matching TRBD1. This CDR3 is built from 15 residues. With V trimmed by 3 bases and J by 4 bases, 12 bases remained unmatched. Germline V gene data show CDR1 as DFQATT and CDR2 as SNEGSKA (reference sequence).

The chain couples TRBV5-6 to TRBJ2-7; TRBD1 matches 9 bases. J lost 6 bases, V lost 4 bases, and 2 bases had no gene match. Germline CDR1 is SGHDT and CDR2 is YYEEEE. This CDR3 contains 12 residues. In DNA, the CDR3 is TGTGCCAGCAGCAGGACAGGGGTCGAGCAGTACTTC. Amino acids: CASSRTGVEQYF.

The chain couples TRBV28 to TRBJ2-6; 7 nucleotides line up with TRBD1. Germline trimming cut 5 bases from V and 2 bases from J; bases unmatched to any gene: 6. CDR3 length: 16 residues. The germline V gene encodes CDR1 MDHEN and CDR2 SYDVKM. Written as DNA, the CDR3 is TGTGCCAGCAGTGAGGAGACAGGGACTGGGGCCAACGTCCTGACTTTC. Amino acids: CASSEETGTGANVLTF.

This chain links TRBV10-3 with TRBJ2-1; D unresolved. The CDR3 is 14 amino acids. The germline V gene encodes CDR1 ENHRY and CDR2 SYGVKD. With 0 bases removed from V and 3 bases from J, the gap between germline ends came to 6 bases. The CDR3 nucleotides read TGTGCCATCAGTGAGTCGCCAGTCTACAATGAGCAGTTCTTC. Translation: CAISESPVYNEQFF.

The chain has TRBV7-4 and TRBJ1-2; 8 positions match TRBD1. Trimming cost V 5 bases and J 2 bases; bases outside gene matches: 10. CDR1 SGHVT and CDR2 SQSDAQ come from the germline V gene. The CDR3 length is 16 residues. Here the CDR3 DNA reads TGTGCCAGCAGCGCCCAGGACAGGGAAAGGAACTATGGCTACACCTTC. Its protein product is CASSAQDRERNYGYTF.

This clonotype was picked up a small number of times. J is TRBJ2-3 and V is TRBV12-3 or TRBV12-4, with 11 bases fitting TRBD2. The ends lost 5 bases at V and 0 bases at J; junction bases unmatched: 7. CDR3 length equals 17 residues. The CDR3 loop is CASSPRRTSGSTDTQYF. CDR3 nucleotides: TGTGCCAGCAGTCCGCGTAGGACTAGCGGGAGCACAGATACGCAGTATTTT.

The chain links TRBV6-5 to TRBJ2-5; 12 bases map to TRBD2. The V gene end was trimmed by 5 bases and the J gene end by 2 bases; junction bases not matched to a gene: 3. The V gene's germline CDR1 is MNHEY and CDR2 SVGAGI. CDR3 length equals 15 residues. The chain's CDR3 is CASSHGLAGQETQYF. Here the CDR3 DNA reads TGTGCCAGCAGTCACGGACTAGCGGGGCAAGAGACCCAGTACTTC.

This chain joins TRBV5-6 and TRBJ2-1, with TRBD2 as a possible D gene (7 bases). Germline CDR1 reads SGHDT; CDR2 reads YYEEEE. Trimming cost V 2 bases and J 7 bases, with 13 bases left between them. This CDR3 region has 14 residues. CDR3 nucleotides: TGTGCCAGCAGCTTAAGGGGGGGGAGGAATGAGCAGTTCTTC. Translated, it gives CASSLRGGRNEQFF.

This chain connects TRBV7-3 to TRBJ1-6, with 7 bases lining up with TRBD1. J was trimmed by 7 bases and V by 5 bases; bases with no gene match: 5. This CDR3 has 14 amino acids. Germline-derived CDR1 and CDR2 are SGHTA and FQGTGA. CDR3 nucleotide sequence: TGTGCCAGCAGCCCGGGACAGAAGAATTCACCCCTCCACTTT. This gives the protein CASSPGQKNSPLHF. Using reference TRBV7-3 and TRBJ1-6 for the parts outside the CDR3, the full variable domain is GAGVSQTPSNKVTEKGKYVELRCDPISGHTALYWYRQSLGQGPEFLIYFQGTGAADDSGLPNDRFFAVRPEGSVSTLKIQRTERGDSAVYLCASSPGQKNSPLHFGNGTRLTVT.

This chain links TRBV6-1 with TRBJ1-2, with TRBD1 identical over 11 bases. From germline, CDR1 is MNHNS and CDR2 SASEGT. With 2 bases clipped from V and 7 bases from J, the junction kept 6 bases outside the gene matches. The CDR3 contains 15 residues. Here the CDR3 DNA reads TGTGCCAGCAGTGAACGGACAGGGGGCTTTAGTGGCTACACCTTC. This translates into CASSERTGGFSGYTF.

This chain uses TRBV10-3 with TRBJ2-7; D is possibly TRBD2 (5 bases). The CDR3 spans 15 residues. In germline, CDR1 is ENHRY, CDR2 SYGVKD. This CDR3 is CTSSYSSLAAYEQYF. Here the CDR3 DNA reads TGTACCAGCAGTTACTCGAGTCTAGCCGCCTACGAGCAGTACTTC.

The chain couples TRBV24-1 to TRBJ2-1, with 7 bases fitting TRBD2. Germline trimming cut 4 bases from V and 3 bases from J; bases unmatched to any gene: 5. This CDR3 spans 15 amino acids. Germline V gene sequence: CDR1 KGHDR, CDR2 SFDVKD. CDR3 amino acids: CATSETSAFYNEQFF. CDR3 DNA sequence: TGTGCCACCAGTGAAACTAGCGCCTTCTACAATGAGCAGTTCTTC.

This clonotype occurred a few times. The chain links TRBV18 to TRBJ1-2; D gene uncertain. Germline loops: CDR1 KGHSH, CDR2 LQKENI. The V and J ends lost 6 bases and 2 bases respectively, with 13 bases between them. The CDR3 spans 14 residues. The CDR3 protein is CASSHNGENYGYTF. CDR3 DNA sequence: TGTGCCAGCTCCCATAATGGGGAGAACTATGGCTACACCTTC.

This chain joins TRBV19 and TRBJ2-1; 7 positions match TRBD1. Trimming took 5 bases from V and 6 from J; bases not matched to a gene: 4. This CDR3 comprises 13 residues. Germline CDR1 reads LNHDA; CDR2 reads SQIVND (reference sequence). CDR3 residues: CASSSHRGNEQFF. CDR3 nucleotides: TGTGCCAGTAGTTCACACAGGGGCAATGAGCAGTTCTTC.